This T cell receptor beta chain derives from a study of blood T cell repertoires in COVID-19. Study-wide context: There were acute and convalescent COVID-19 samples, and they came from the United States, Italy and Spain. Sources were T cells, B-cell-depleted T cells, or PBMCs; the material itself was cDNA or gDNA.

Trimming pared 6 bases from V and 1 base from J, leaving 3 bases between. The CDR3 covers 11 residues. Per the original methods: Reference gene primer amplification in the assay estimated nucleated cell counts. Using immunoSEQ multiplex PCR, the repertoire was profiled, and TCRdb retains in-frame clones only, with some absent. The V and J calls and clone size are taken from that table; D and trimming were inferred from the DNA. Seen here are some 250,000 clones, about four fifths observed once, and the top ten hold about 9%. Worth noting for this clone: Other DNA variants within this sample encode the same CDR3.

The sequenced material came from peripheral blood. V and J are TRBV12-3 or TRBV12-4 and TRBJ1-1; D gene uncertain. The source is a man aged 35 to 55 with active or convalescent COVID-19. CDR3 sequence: CASSRNTEAFF. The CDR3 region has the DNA TGTGCCAGCAGCAGGAACACTGAAGCTTTCTTT.